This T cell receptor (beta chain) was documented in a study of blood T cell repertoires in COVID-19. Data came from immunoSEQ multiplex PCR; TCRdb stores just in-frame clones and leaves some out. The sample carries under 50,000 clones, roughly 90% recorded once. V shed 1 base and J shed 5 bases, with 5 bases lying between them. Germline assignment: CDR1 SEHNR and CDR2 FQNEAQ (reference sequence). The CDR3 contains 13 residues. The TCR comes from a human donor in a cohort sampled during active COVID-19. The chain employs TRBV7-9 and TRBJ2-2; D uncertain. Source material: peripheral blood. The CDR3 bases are TGTGCCAGCAGCTTAGGACATACCGGGGAGCTGTTTTTT. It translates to CASSLGHTGELFF. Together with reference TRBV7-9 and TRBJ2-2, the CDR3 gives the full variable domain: DTGVSQNPRHKITKRGQNVTFRCDPISEHNRLYWYRQTLGQGPEFLTYFQNEAQLEKSRLLSDRFSAERPKGSFSTLEIQRTEQGDSAMYLCASSLGHTGELFFGEGSRLTVL.